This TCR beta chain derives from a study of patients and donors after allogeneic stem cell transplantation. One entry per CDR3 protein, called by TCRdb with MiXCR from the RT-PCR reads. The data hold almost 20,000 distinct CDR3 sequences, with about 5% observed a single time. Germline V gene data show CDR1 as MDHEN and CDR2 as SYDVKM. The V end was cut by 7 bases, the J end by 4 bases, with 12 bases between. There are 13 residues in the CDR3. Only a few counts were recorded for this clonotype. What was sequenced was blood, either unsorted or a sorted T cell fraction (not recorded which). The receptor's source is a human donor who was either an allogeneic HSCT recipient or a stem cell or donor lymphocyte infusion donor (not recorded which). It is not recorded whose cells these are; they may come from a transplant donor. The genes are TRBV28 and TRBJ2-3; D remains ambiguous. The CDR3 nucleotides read TGTGCCAGCACTATAGGGTCATCAGATACGCAGTATTTT. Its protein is CASTIGSSDTQYF.